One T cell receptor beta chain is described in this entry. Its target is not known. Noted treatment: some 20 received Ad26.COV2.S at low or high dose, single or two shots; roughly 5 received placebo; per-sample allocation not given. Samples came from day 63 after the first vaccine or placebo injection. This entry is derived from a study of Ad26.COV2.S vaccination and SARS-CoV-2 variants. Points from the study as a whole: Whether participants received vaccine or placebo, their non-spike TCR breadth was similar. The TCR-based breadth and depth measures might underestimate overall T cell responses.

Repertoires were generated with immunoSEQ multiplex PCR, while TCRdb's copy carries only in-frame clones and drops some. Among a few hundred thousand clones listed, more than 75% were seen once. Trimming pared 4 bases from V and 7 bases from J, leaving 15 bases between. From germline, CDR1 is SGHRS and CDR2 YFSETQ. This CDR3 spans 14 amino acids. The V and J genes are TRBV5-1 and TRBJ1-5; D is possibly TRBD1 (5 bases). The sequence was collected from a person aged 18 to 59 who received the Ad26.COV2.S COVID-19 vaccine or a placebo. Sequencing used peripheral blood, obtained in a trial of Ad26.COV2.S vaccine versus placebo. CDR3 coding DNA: TGCGCCAGCAGCGTAGATCAGGGAAGGCAGCCCCAGCATTTT. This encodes CASSVDQGRQPQHF.